This TCR beta chain was obtained from a study of cytomegalovirus exposure and HLA in healthy donors (dated by TCRdb to about 2017). Background on the whole study: An earlier analysis of about 560 of the donors reported approximately 300 Gb of sequence data and about 120 million unique TCR beta sequences obtained from 180 million or so T cells. The study was designed to test whether signatures of past pathogen exposure could be identified by cataloging public T cell receptors. In the later analysis, no new phenotypic data were used to find candidate immune exposures; instead, reliance was placed on TCR beta sequences and their occurrence across donors. The study used immunosequencing to profile the T cell repertoires of 666 subjects and linked those repertoires to cytomegalovirus serostatus. Among the roughly 400 genotyped donors, around 79% belonged to the genetic ancestry cluster associated with self-reported Caucasian donors. A later analysis re-examined previously published TCR beta repertoires from several hundred donors and added high-resolution HLA genotyping to investigate patterns of TCR occurrence. Across around 400 genotyped donors of the cohort, an average of 235,054 unique TCR beta nucleotide sequences per donor were sequenced, and 15% to 20% of those sequences were non-productive. An earlier analysis of around 640 of the donors used high-throughput TCR beta sequencing to judge whether each TCR beta V gene segment behaved as functional or pseudogenic. All discovery cohort repertoires had been generated using a single sequencing platform. In addition to the first cohort of approximately 670 subjects, a separate validation cohort of 120 different subjects was used. To predict cytomegalovirus infection status, the study brought together high-throughput TCR immunosequencing, statistical association of individual TCRs with disease status, and machine learning. HLA typing covered class I and class II loci at four-digit resolution. Donor age, sex, ethnicity and CMV serostatus were compiled together with the repertoire data. Genome-wide SNP genotypes for about 55% of the roughly 670 donors were used in a later genetic analysis, which treated that subset as a discovery cohort. The number of donors typed differed by locus, with roughly 629-640 for A, B, C, DRB1 and DQB1, more than 500 for DQA1, 600 to 610 for DPA1, and roughly 450 for DPB1. About 280 gigabases of sequencing data and around 90 million unique TCR sequences made up an early release that covered 500 to 650 HLA-typed donors. Several DR-DQ haplotypes were handled as single units for association and clustering because linkage in the cohort was strong.

On the study overall, not on this receptor specifically: The study listed 150 to 200 TCR beta chains as associated with cytomegalovirus. Strong co-occurrence of HLA alleles, especially DR and DQ, made assigning TCR associations to individual alleles difficult. The 87-base-pair reads could not distinguish some IMGT-functional V segments, including TRBV6-2 and TRBV6-3, so those segments were excluded. A group of highly shared sequence variants was considered likely to be a technical artifact of the sequencing pipeline. The authors suggested that the approach could potentially be extended to other disease states and immunological phenotypes. A few of the identified cytomegalovirus-associated TCR beta chains were confirmed in vitro to be specific for cytomegalovirus antigens. Linkage disequilibrium might explain the correlated functional status among segregating V segments, but an unknown experimental factor could not be excluded. A further reported finding was that TCR beta sequences accurately predicted the HLA-A and HLA-B alleles for most subjects in the first cohort. Because counts were too low, roughly 18 rarely observed V segments, including chromosome 9 orphons, were left out of the earlier analysis of a few hundred of the donors. Presence/absence analyses assumed roughly uniform sequencing depth across donors, an assumption that may not hold. Cytomegalovirus status was reported to be diagnosed by the classifier with high specificity and sensitivity in both the original and validation cohorts. In a later analysis, HLA-associated TCR beta chains were found to be more clonally expanded and to have lower generation probabilities than equally common non-associated chains. Broadly in line with IMGT annotations, most TCR beta V segments showed up in productive rearrangements about 87% or about 30% of the time in an earlier analysis of 587 of the donors. Several of the top co-occurrence clusters appeared to be linked to parvovirus B19, influenza, CMV and Epstein-Barr virus, according to a later analysis. The only immune exposure information available for the cohort was CMV serostatus. Most TCR sequences were seen in very few donors, while some public TCRs were found in many individuals. Specific HLA alleles were associated with roughly 16,000 TCR beta sequences at a false discovery rate of 0.05 in a later analysis. In a later genetic analysis, a missense DCLRE1C variant was associated with V-gene and J-gene trimming of TCR beta chains, and the association was replicated in an independent cohort. Most CMV-associated TCR beta chains appeared to be HLA-restricted in a later analysis, and the HLA associations seemed to be driven largely by CMV exposure. In a later analysis, TCR association rates were found to vary across HLA loci, with the most associated TCRs seen for DRB1 alleles and the fewest for HLA-C alleles. Because HLA typing was unavailable for some donors at each locus, only the typed subset was used in association tests. Compared with the approximately 600-donor mean, donors in an Asian-associated ancestry cluster had fewer N-insertions in productive TCRs, according to a later genetic analysis. In this cohort, only TCR beta chains were sequenced, and detectable features were limited by the absence of alpha or paired-chain data.

Only one count was recorded for this clone. Its antigen specificity is not known. No qualities accompany the bases; no much larger clone lies one base away. The library was generated by the immunoSEQ multiplex PCR assay. For the multiplex PCR, a mixture combining 60 forward primers for TCR Vbeta segments and 13 reverse primers for TCR Jbeta segments was used. The CDR3 region of rearranged TCR beta genes was amplified from genomic DNA by a multiplex PCR assay. On the Illumina HiSeq System, the amplified TCR beta libraries were sequenced as 87-base-pair reads. Per the original workflow: A later analysis tallied some 79 million unique TCR beta chains across the 550 to 850 repertoires, and approximately 11 million of those chains were shared by two or more donors. Raw reads were error-corrected and collapsed into unique sequences by a nearest-neighbor algorithm in which closely related sequences were merged to remove PCR and sequencing errors. CDR3 sequences were aligned to IMGT reference sequences to assign V, D and J gene segments. Each retained sequence needed at least a six-nucleotide match to both a V gene segment and a J gene segment. Rearrangements were classified as productive when the CDR3 lacked stop codons and remained in frame with V and J, and all other rearrangements were classified as non-productive. Following IMGT convention, CDR3 was defined as the stretch from the second conserved V-encoded cysteine up to the conserved J-encoded phenylalanine. The earlier analysis of some 600 of the donors excluded sequences that lacked an unambiguous match to a single V gene segment. An earlier analysis of a few hundred of the donors called V segments functional above 56.7% productive rearrangements and segregating when the between-donor standard deviation exceeded 5%. A statistical classification framework was built to diagnose cytomegalovirus status from the catalog of TCR beta chain sequences. In a later analysis, TCR nucleotide sequences were compared against IMGT/GENE-DB human TR gene sequences so that V and J genes could be assigned. Using the TCRdist pipeline, a later analysis assigned CDR3 sequences along with most-parsimonious VDJ recombination scenarios. In a later analysis, each TCR beta chain was defined by its CDR3 amino acid sequence together with its V-gene family, and reads lacking a unique V-gene family were excluded. To address suspected cross-contamination and a sequencing artifact, a later analysis removed roughly 640 highly shared, low-generation-probability nucleotide sequences. A later analysis calculated a clonal expansion index for each public chain from normalized within-repertoire ranks of inferred template counts. A later analysis computed generation probabilities with a VDJ recombination model fitted to out-of-frame rearrangements, and checked the results against IGoR. In a later analysis, hypergeometric tests were used to score TCR-TCR, TCR-HLA and TCR-CMV co-occurrence, with a repertoire-size bias correction applied to TCR pairs. False discovery rates were estimated in a later analysis by permuting HLA or CMV assignments 20 times. In a later analysis, co-occurring TCRs were grouped with DBSCAN, and TCRdist sequence similarity was added when clustering was performed within HLA-allele-positive subsets. Repertoires with fewer than 30,000 or more than 120,000 public chains, plus five repertoires with anomalous nucleotide sharing, were excluded from co-occurrence clustering. TCRdb holds this immuneACCESS table with in-frame rearrangements only. Some clones are missing; in checked studies, unresolved V genes explain under half, and the rest has no known cause. The V and J calls and clone size were taken over from that table, and D and trimming were inferred from the DNA. In all, the sample holds some 130,000 clones, and 75% to 85% of those were seen once. The top ten clones comprise 1% to 1.5% of the sample.

The cohort comprised around 690 healthy bone marrow donors. Cohort members were all nominally healthy when sampled, although unrecorded immune exposures were likely present. The donor tested CMV seronegative, placing the donor among the 350 or so seronegative members of the cohort. A peripheral blood sample was collected from each donor, and TCR beta sequencing was performed on peripheral blood mononuclear cells. The Qiagen DNeasy Blood Extraction Kit was used to extract genomic DNA from the blood cell samples. CDR1 and CDR2 (SGHNT, YYREEE) derive from the germline V gene (reference sequence). V sheds 4 bases and J sheds 0 bases, leaving 16 bases between their ends. The CDR3 contains 17 residues, cysteine and phenylalanine counted. The kept DNA is CDR3 alone, 51 bases in frame from the first base.

The V gene is TRBV5-4 and the J gene is TRBJ2-2; the D gene is perhaps TRBD2, on 7 matching bases. Material for sequencing was PBMCs. The TCR comes from a girl aged 2-9 years in good health and CMV-seronegative. The DNA sequence is TGTGCCAGCAGCCGGGGGGCCCCCTCCACGAACACCGGGGAGCTGTTTTTT. Its protein reads: CASSRGAPSTNTGELFF.